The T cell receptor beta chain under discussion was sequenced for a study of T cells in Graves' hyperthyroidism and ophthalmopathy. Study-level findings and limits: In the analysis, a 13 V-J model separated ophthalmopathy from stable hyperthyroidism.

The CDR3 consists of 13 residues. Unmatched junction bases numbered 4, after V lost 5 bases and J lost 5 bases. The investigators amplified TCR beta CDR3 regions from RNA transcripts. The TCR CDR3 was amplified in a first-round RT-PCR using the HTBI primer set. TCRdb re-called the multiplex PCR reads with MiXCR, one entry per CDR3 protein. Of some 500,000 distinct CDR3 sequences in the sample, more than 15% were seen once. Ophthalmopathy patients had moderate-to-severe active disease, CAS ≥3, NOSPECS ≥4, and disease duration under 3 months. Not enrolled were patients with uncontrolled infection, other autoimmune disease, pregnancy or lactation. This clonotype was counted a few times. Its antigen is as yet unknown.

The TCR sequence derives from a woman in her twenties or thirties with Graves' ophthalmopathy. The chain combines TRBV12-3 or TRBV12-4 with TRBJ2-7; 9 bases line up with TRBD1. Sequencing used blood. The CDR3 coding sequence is TGTGCCAGCAGTACGGACAGGGGCCACGAGCAGTACTTC. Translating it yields CASSTDRGHEQYF.